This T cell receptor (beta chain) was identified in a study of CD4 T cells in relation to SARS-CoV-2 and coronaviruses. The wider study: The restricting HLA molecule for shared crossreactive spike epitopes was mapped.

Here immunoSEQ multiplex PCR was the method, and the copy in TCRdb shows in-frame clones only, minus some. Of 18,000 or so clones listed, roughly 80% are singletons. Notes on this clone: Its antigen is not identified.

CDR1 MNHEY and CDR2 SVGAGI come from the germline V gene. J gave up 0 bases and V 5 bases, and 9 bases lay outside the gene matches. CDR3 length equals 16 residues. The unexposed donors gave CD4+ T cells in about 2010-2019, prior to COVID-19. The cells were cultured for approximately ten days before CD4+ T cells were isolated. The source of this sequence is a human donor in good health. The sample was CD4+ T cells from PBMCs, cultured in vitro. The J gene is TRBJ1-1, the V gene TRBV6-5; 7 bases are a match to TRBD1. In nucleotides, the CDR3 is TGTGCCAGCAGTAACTACAGGGGCCACATGAACACTGAAGCTTTCTTT. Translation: CASSNYRGHMNTEAFF.